This is a list of T cell receptor beta chains from one sample in a study of blood T cell repertoires in COVID-19. The data were produced by immunoSEQ multiplex PCR, yet TCRdb's version contains in-frame clones alone and is incomplete. This table has around 300,000 clones, about 93% appearing once. The specimen was peripheral blood. The receptors originated from a woman aged 25 to 39 with COVID-19, enrolled during active disease. CDR3s include the opening cysteine and the closing phenylalanine or tryptophan. D genes are given only for firm matches. Clone size is not always given. Where it is, it says once, few, many or a class for expanded clones.

abundance	d_gene	v_gene	j_gene	CDR3nt	CDR3aa
NA	NA	TRBV5-1	TRBJ2-4	TGCGCCAGCAGCCTCAGGACGGGAAAGGATAGCATTCAGTACTTC	CASSLRTGKDSIQYF
once	TRBD1	TRBV27	TRBJ1-5	TGTGCCAGCACCTCAGGGGGCCAGGGCAATCAGCCCCAGCATTTT	CASTSGGQGNQPQHF
NA	TRBD2	TRBV29-1	TRBJ2-1	TGCAGCGTTGAAGGGCTAGCGGCCTACAATGAGCAGTTCTTC	CSVEGLAAYNEQFF
NA	NA	TRBV3-1/TRBV3-2	TRBJ2-3	TGTGCCAGCAGCCTTGGACAGCCCACAGATACGCAGTATTTT	CASSLGQPTDTQYF
NA	TRBD2	TRBV27	TRBJ2-1	TGTGCCAGCAGTCTCACCCCGGGACTAGCGGGAGGCCCCAGGGAGCAGTTCTTC	CASSLTPGLAGGPREQFF
once	NA	TRBV7-9	TRBJ2-5	TGTGCCAGCAGCTTTTTTCAGCAAGAGACCCAGTACTTC	CASSFFQQETQYF
NA	NA	TRBV28	TRBJ2-7	TGTGCCAGCAGCCTCTCCGGTGCCTACGAGCAGTACTTC	CASSLSGAYEQYF
NA	TRBD1	TRBV29-1	TRBJ1-2	TGCAGCGTTCGGGACAGGGGCGGCTATGGCTACACCTTC	CSVRDRGGYGYTF
NA	NA	TRBV10-2	TRBJ1-4	TGCGCCAGCAGGGAGCTCGTCGGTAATGAAAAACTGTTTTTT	CASRELVGNEKLFF
NA	NA	TRBV6-2/TRBV6-3	TRBJ2-1	TGTGCCAGCAGTTACCTCCTAGAACCCAATGAGCAGTTCTTC	CASSYLLEPNEQFF
many	TRBD1	TRBV6-5	TRBJ2-3	TGTGCCAGCAGTCAAATGCCCCGGGACAGGGAAGTTTTT	CASSQMPRDREVF
once	TRBD2	TRBV19	TRBJ2-5	TGTGCCAGTAGTTCTCGGACTAGCGGGCAAGAGACCCAGTACTTC	CASSSRTSGQETQYF
NA	TRBD2	TRBV2	TRBJ2-7	TGTGCCAGCATGACTAGCGGACCCACCTACGAGCAGTACTTC	CASMTSGPTYEQYF
NA	TRBD2	TRBV2	TRBJ2-1	TGTGCCAGCAACCGACTAGCGGCGAAATACAATGAGCAGTTCTTC	CASNRLAAKYNEQFF
NA	NA	TRBV28	TRBJ1-1	TGTGCCAGCAGTTGGCTGACCGGGACTCAGGGAGGTACTGAAGCTTTCTTT	CASSWLTGTQGGTEAFF
NA	NA	TRBV7-2	TRBJ1-5	TGTGCCAGCAGCTTAGTGGGTCAGGTTAGCAATCAGCCCCAGCATTTT	CASSLVGQVSNQPQHF
few	NA	TRBV19	TRBJ2-7	TGTGCCAGTAGTCCAAACAGGGATGGGGAGCAGTACTTC	CASSPNRDGEQYF
NA	NA	TRBV5-4	TRBJ1-4	TGTGCCAGCAGCTTTGTCTGGAGTGAAAAACTGTTTTTT	CASSFVWSEKLFF
NA	NA	TRBV23-1	TRBJ2-7	TGCGCCAGCAGCCTTCCCGGCGGCGAGCAGTACTTC	CASSLPGGEQYF
few	NA	TRBV6-2/TRBV6-3	TRBJ2-7	TGTGCCAGCAGTGCAATGCGCTACGAGCAGTACTTC	CASSAMRYEQYF
NA	NA	TRBV2	TRBJ2-7	TGTGCCAGCAGTGAATCGCTAATCTCGGGCGAGCAGTACTTC	CASSESLISGEQYF
NA	TRBD1	TRBV5-8	TRBJ2-3	TGTGCCAGCAGCGGACAGGACGTCACAGATACGCAGTATTTT	CASSGQDVTDTQYF
NA	NA	TRBV27	TRBJ2-2	TGTGCCAGCAGTAGGGGCTTCACCGGGGAGCTGTTTTTT	CASSRGFTGELFF
NA	TRBD1	TRBV4-1	TRBJ2-1	TGCGCCAGCAGCTACGACTCCCGGGGACAGGGGTTTTATGAGCAGTTCTTC	CASSYDSRGQGFYEQFF
NA	NA	TRBV2	TRBJ2-7	TGTGCCAGCGCCAGATCCTACGAGCAGTACTTC	CASARSYEQYF
NA	NA	TRBV4-2	TRBJ2-6	TGTGCCAGCAGCCAAGTAGGGAGCTCTGGGGCCAACGTCCTGACTTTC	CASSQVGSSGANVLTF
NA	NA	TRBV9	TRBJ2-3	TGTGCCAGCAGCGTAGATGGGGTCGGGGCAGATACGCAGTATTTT	CASSVDGVGADTQYF
NA	TRBD1	TRBV7-8	TRBJ2-5	TGTGCCAGCAGCATGTACAGGGGGCCGGAGACCCAGTACTTC	CASSMYRGPETQYF
NA	TRBD1	TRBV11-1	TRBJ2-2	TGTGCCAGCAGCACCCGACAGGGGTTAGCCGGGGAGCTGTTTTTT	CASSTRQGLAGELFF
NA	TRBD1	TRBV5-1	TRBJ2-7	TGCGCCAGCAGCTTGGCCCCAGGACAGGGGGGAGACGAGCAGTACTTC	CASSLAPGQGGDEQYF
NA	TRBD2	TRBV30	TRBJ2-5	TGTGCCTATATTAGCGGGAGTGGAGAGACCCAGTACTTC	CAYISGSGETQYF
NA	TRBD1	TRBV9	TRBJ2-5	TGTGCCAGCAGCCGACAGGGACGGCGCGAGGAGACCCAGTACTTC	CASSRQGRREETQYF
NA	NA	TRBV5-4	TRBJ2-1	TGTGCCAGCAGCCCCCCTCGGACGGGGAGCTCCTACAATGAGCAGTTCTTC	CASSPPRTGSSYNEQFF
NA	TRBD1	TRBV27	TRBJ1-5	TGTGCCAGCAGTTTAGGAGGGGGCGGCCAGCCCCAGCATTTT	CASSLGGGGQPQHF
NA	NA	TRBV28	TRBJ1-5	TGTGCCAGCACTCCCGCCGGGGGAGGAGATCAGCCCCAGCATTTT	CASTPAGGGDQPQHF
NA	TRBD2	TRBV5-1	TRBJ2-3	TGCGCCAGCAGCTTGAAACTAGCGGGAGGGCCCGGCACAGATACGCAGTATTTT	CASSLKLAGGPGTDTQYF
NA	NA	TRBV11-2	TRBJ2-3	TGTGCCAGCAGCTTAGATAGGGGGAAGGATACGCAGTATTTT	CASSLDRGKDTQYF
NA	NA	TRBV2	TRBJ2-2	TGTGCCAGCTCCCTCGGGGCCGGGGAGCTGTTTTTT	CASSLGAGELFF
NA	TRBD2	TRBV4-2	TRBJ2-1	TGTGCCAGCAGCCAGGTACTAGCGGGAATTTCCAATGAGCAGTTCTTC	CASSQVLAGISNEQFF
NA	NA	TRBV7-5	TRBJ1-5	TGTGTCAGAAGCTTAGAGGTGGAGAAAAATCAGCCCCAGCATTTT	CVRSLEVEKNQPQHF
NA	TRBD2	TRBV7-9	TRBJ2-7	TGTGCCAGCAGCCAAGGCCCCGGGAGGGCCCTCGAGCAGTACTTC	CASSQGPGRALEQYF
NA	TRBD2	TRBV9	TRBJ2-3	TGTGCCAGCAGCTTTGCGACTAGCGTCGGCACAGATACGCAGTATTTT	CASSFATSVGTDTQYF
NA	NA	TRBV24-1	TRBJ1-2	TGTGCCACCAGTGACAGTGGCTATGGCTACACCTTC	CATSDSGYGYTF